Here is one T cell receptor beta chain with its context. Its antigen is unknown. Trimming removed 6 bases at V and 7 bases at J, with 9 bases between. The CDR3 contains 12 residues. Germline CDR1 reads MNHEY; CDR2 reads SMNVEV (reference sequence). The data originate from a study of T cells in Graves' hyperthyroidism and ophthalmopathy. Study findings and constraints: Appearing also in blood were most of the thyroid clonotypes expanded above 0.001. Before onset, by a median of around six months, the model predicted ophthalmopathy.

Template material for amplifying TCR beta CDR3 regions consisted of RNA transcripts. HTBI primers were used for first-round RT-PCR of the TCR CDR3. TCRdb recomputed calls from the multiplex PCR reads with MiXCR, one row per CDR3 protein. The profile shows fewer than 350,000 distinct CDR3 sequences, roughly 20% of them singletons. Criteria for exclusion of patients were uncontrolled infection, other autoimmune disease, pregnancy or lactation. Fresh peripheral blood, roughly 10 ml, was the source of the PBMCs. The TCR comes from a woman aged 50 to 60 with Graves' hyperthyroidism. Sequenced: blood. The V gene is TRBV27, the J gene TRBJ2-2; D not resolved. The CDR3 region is CASRPASGELFF. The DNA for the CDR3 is TGTGCCAGCAGGCCCGCGAGCGGGGAGCTGTTTTTT.